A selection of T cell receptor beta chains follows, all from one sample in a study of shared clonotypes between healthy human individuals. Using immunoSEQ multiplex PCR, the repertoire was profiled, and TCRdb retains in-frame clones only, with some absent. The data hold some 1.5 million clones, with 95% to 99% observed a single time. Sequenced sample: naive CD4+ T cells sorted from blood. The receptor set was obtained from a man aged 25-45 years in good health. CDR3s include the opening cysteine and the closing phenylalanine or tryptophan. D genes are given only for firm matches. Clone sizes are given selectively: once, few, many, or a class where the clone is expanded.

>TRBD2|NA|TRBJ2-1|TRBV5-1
TGCGCCAGCGGCAGAGGTAGCGGGAGTACTTACAATGAGCAGTTCTTC
CASGRGSGSTYNEQFF
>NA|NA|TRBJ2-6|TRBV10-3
TGTGCCATCAGGCCGGTTGACTCTGGGGCCAACGTCCTGACTTTC
CAIRPVDSGANVLTF
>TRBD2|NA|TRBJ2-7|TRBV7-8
TGTGCCAGCAGCTTAGGCTCACTAGCGGGAGGGCTGAAGGGAAACTACGAGCAGTACTTC
CASSLGSLAGGLKGNYEQYF
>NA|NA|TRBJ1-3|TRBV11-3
TGTGCCAGCAGCTCTCGCTTCTCTGGAAACACCATATATTTT
CASSSRFSGNTIYF
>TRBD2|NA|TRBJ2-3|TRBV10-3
TGTGCCATCAGTGCGACTAGCGGGCCAGATACGCAGTATTTT
CAISATSGPDTQYF
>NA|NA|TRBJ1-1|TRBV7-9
TGTGCCAGCAGCTTAGCCGGACGGAGCACTGAAGCTTTCTTT
CASSLAGRSTEAFF
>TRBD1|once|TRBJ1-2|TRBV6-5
TGTGCCAGCAGTTTTGCCGGGACAGACGGCTACACCTTC
CASSFAGTDGYTF
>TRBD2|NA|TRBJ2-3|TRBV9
TGTGCCAGCAGCGTAGGTAGCGGGAGCACAGATACGCAGTATTTT
CASSVGSGSTDTQYF
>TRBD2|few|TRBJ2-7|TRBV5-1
TGCGCCAGCAGCGTGGAACCGGGACTAGCCCGCGAGCAGTACTTC
CASSVEPGLAREQYF
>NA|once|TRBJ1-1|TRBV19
TGTGCCAGTAGTAAGCGGGCGGATCTTTCTGAAGCTTTCTTT
CASSKRADLSEAFF
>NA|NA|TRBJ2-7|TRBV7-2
TGTGCCAGCAGTGGGAGAAATTTCTACGAGCAGTACTTC
CASSGRNFYEQYF
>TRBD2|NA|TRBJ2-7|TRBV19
TGTGCCAGTAGTTTCCGGGGGGGCGAGCAGTACTTC
CASSFRGGEQYF
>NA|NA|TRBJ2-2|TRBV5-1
TGCGCCAGCAGCTTGGCTGGGTTACACACCGGGGAGCTGTTTTTT
CASSLAGLHTGELFF
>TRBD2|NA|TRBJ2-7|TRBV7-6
TGTGCCAGCAGCTTAGCGGCTAGCGGGAGAGGTGAGCAGTACTTC
CASSLAASGRGEQYF
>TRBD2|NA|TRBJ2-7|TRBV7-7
TGTGCCAGCAGCCCGGCGGGGGGCACCTACGAGCAGTACTTC
CASSPAGGTYEQYF
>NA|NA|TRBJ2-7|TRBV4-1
TGCGCCAGCAGCCTCGAGGGGCCCTCCTACGAGCAGTACTTC
CASSLEGPSYEQYF
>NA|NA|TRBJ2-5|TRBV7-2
TGTGCCAGCTCCAGTGGGGAGCGGGTGCTCCAAGAGACCCAGTACTTC
CASSSGERVLQETQYF
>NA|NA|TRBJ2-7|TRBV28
TGTGCCAGCAGCTGGCGCGGGACATCATACGAGCAGTACTTC
CASSWRGTSYEQYF
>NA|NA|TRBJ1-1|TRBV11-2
TGTGCCAGCAGCTTACTGAGTATGGGGTTGAACACTGAAGCTTTCTTT
CASSLLSMGLNTEAFF
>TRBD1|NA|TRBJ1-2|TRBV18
TGTGCCAGCTCACCATCCATTGCTGAGACAGGGGCTAACTATGGCTACACCTTC
CASSPSIAETGANYGYTF
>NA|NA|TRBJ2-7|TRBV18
TGTGCCAGCACAGCGACCGTGAGTGGTTACGAGCAGTACTTC
CASTATVSGYEQYF
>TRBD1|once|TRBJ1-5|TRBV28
TGTGCCAGCAGTTTAAGGACAGGGGGCAGCCAGCCCCAGCATTTT
CASSLRTGGSQPQHF
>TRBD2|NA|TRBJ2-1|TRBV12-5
TGTGCTAGTGGTTCGCGCCGGACTAGCGGGAGGTCACGGTCGGATGAGCAGTTCTTC
CASGSRRTSGRSRSDEQFF
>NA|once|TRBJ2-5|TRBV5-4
TGTGCCAGCAGCCCCACAGCAGTCGGGGAGACCCAGTACTTC
CASSPTAVGETQYF
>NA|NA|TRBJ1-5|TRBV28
TGTGCCAGCAGTTGGGTTGGTCAGCCCCAGCATTTT
CASSWVGQPQHF
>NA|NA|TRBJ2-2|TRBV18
TGTGCCAGCTCACCACCGGGACTTAACACCGGGGAGCTGTTTTTT
CASSPPGLNTGELFF
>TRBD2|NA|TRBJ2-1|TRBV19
TGTGCCAGCGCCGGGACTAGCGGGAGTCTGCAGTTCTTC
CASAGTSGSLQFF
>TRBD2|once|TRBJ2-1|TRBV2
TGTGCCAACGGACTAGACGGCAATGAGCAGTTCTTC
CANGLDGNEQFF
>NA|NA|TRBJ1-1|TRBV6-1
TGTGCCAGCAGGAGGGACTTGAACACTGAAGCTTTCTTT
CASRRDLNTEAFF
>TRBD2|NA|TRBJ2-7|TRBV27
TGTGCCAGCAGTTTATGGGGAGGGCACGAGCAGTACTTC
CASSLWGGHEQYF
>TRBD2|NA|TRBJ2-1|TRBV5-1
TGCGCCAGCAGCTTGGGTCCTAGCGGGAGTTTGTATGAGCAGTTCTTC
CASSLGPSGSLYEQFF
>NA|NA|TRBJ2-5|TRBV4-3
TGCGCCAGCAGCCAAGATGTCCGACGTCAAGAGACCCAGTACTTC
CASSQDVRRQETQYF
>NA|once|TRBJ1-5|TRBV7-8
TGTGCCAGCAGCTCGGTGGAGGTTTCTCAGCCCCAGCATTTT
CASSSVEVSQPQHF
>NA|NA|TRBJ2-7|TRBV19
TGTGCCAGTAGAATCATTGGGAACTCAGCCTACGAGCAGTACTTC
CASRIIGNSAYEQYF
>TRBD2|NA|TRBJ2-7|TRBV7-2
TGTGCCAGCAGCCCTGGAGGGGCTAGCGGGAGTCCGCTCTACGAGCAGTACTTC
CASSPGGASGSPLYEQYF
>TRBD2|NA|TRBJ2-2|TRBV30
TGTGCCTGGAGCGGGACTAGCGGGAGCCGCACCGGGGAGCTGTTTTTT
CAWSGTSGSRTGELFF
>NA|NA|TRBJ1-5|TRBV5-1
TGCGCCAGCAGCTTCCGGGGTAATCAGCCCCAGCATTTT
CASSFRGNQPQHF
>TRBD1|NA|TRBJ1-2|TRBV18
TGTGCCAGCTCCGGCGACAGGGGGCCCTATGGCTACACCTTC
CASSGDRGPYGYTF
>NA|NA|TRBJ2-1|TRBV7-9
TGTGCCAGCAGCTCCCGCAATGAGCAGTTCTTC
CASSSRNEQFF
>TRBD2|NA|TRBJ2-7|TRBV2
TGTGCCACAGGGGATCCTAGCGGGCCCTCCTACGAGCAGTACTTC
CATGDPSGPSYEQYF
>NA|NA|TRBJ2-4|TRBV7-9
TGTGCCAGCAGCTTGGCCGAAAGTGGGACACTCAAGTACTTC
CASSLAESGTLKYF
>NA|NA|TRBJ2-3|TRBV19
TGTGCCAGTAGTGGCGGTAGCACAGATACGCAGTATTTT
CASSGGSTDTQYF
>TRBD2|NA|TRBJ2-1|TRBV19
TGTGCCAGTAGCTTGCCGGGGACTAGAGTTCCCAATGAGCAGTTCTTC
CASSLPGTRVPNEQFF
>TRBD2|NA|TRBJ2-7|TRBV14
TGTGCCAGCAGTGTACTAGCGGGGTCCTACGAGCAGTACTTC
CASSVLAGSYEQYF
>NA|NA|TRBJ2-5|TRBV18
TGTGCCAGCTCACCAAACGGGGAGACCCAGTACTTC
CASSPNGETQYF
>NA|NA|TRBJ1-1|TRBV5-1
TGCGCCAGCAGCCCCGGGGTAGTCTCTGAAGCTTTCTTT
CASSPGVVSEAFF
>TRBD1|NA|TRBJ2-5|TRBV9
TGTGCCAGCAGCGTAGGAGTAGGGGGCAGCGGTCGGGAGACCCAGTACTTC
CASSVGVGGSGRETQYF
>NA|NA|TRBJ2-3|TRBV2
TGTGCCAGCAGAAGGGACCTTCACACAGATACGCAGTATTTT
CASRRDLHTDTQYF
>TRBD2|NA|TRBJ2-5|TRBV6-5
TGTGCCACCCGTGCTGTAGCGGGAGCGGAGACCCAGTACTTC
CATRAVAGAETQYF
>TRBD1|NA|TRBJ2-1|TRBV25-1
TGTGCCAGCAGTGAAAACTACAGGACAGGGGGTAACAATGAGCAGTTCTTC
CASSENYRTGGNNEQFF
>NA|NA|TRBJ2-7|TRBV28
TGTGCCAGCAGTTTGATCCTAAGACAGGCACGCTACGAGCAGTACTTC
CASSLILRQARYEQYF
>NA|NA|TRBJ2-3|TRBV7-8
TGTGCCAGCAGCTTAGGTGAGGCAGATACGCAGTATTTT
CASSLGEADTQYF
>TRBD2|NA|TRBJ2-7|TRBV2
TGTGCCAGCACCTTTAGCGGGAGTACCTACGAGCAGTACTTC
CASTFSGSTYEQYF
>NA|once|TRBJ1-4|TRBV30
TGTGCCTGGAGGGCCAGGAGGTCAACTAATGAAAAACTGTTTTTT
CAWRARRSTNEKLFF
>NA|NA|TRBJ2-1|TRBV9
TGTGCCAGCAGCGTAGCGGCAGGGTCCCATGAGCAGTTCTTC
CASSVAAGSHEQFF
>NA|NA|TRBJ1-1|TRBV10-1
TGCGCCAGCAGTTCAGGGGTTACTGAAGCTTTCTTT
CASSSGVTEAFF
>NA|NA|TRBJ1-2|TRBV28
TGTGCCAGCAGTGAAGGAAGGGGCCTCTATGGCTACACCTTC
CASSEGRGLYGYTF